These T cell receptor beta chains were read from a single sample in a study of sequential checkpoint blockade in melanoma. Profiled with immunoSEQ multiplex PCR; TCRdb holds only in-frame clones, not every one. In the table there are some 30,000 clones, around 90% of which are singletons. Specimen: CD8+ T cells sorted from blood (inferred from file names), collected from a patient given nivolumab and ipilimumab in sequence. These receptor sequences come from a human donor with melanoma. CDR3s include the opening cysteine and the closing phenylalanine or tryptophan. A D gene is named only where the DNA matches it firmly. Clone sizes are given selectively: once, few, many, or a class where the clone is expanded.

>-|TRBD1|TRBV10-2|TRBJ2-7
TGCGCCAGCAGTGAAGGACAGGGGGCTTACGAGCAGTACTTC
CASSEGQGAYEQYF
>-|-|TRBV6-1|TRBJ1-5
TGTGCCGGTAGGGGGAAGAGTGGCAATCAGCCCCAGCATTTT
CAGRGKSGNQPQHF
>-|-|TRBV20-1|TRBJ1-1
TGTAGTGCTAGGGAGGGTGCAGCTTTCTTT
CSAREGAAFF
>-|-|TRBV28|TRBJ2-1
TGTGCCAGCAGTGGCCCGTATAGCGGTATTTACAATGAGCAGTTCTTC
CASSGPYSGIYNEQFF
>-|-|TRBV5-8|TRBJ2-5
TGTGCCAGCAGCGAGGCCCAGGGCCGTCGGACCCAGTACTTC
CASSEAQGRRTQYF
>-|TRBD1|TRBV30|TRBJ1-5
TGTGCCTGGGGGACAGGGGATCATCAGCCCCAGCATTTT
CAWGTGDHQPQHF
>once|TRBD2|TRBV7-3|TRBJ2-1
TGTGCCAGCAGCTTATCCGGGAGGGCCTCCTACAATGAGCAGTTCTTC
CASSLSGRASYNEQFF
>-|TRBD2|TRBV19|TRBJ2-1
TGTGCCAGTAGTATTAGGCTAGCGGCGATCAATGAGCAGTTCTTC
CASSIRLAAINEQFF
>-|TRBD2|TRBV6-1|TRBJ2-3
TGTGCCAGCAGTGAAGCGGGGGGGGAGCCAGATACGCAGTATTTT
CASSEAGGEPDTQYF
>-|-|TRBV19|TRBJ2-1
TGTGCCAGTAGTCTCGGGGATGAGCAGTTCTTC
CASSLGDEQFF
>-|-|TRBV6-5|TRBJ1-2
TGTGCCAGCAGTTCTCGGACTGGGAGGAACTATGGCTACACCTTC
CASSSRTGRNYGYTF
>-|TRBD2|TRBV6-5|TRBJ2-5
TGTGCCAGCAGTTTTGGGACTAGCGGGGGGCTTGAGACCCAGTACTTC
CASSFGTSGGLETQYF
>-|-|TRBV7-2|TRBJ1-3
TGTGCCAGCAGCTTAGGGTACAGGTCCGCGCAGGGAAACACCATATATTTT
CASSLGYRSAQGNTIYF
>-|-|TRBV7-9|TRBJ1-6
TGTGCCAGCAGCTTATCCCTAACTAATTCACCCCTCCACTTT
CASSLSLTNSPLHF
>medium-sized|-|TRBV7-9|TRBJ1-3
TGTGCCAGCGGAGGGGATGTCGGAAACACCATATATTTT
CASGGDVGNTIYF
>-|-|TRBV7-6|TRBJ2-7
TGTGCCAGCAGCTTATCCCCTGAAGCGGATCTTTTATACGAGCAGTACTTC
CASSLSPEADLLYEQYF